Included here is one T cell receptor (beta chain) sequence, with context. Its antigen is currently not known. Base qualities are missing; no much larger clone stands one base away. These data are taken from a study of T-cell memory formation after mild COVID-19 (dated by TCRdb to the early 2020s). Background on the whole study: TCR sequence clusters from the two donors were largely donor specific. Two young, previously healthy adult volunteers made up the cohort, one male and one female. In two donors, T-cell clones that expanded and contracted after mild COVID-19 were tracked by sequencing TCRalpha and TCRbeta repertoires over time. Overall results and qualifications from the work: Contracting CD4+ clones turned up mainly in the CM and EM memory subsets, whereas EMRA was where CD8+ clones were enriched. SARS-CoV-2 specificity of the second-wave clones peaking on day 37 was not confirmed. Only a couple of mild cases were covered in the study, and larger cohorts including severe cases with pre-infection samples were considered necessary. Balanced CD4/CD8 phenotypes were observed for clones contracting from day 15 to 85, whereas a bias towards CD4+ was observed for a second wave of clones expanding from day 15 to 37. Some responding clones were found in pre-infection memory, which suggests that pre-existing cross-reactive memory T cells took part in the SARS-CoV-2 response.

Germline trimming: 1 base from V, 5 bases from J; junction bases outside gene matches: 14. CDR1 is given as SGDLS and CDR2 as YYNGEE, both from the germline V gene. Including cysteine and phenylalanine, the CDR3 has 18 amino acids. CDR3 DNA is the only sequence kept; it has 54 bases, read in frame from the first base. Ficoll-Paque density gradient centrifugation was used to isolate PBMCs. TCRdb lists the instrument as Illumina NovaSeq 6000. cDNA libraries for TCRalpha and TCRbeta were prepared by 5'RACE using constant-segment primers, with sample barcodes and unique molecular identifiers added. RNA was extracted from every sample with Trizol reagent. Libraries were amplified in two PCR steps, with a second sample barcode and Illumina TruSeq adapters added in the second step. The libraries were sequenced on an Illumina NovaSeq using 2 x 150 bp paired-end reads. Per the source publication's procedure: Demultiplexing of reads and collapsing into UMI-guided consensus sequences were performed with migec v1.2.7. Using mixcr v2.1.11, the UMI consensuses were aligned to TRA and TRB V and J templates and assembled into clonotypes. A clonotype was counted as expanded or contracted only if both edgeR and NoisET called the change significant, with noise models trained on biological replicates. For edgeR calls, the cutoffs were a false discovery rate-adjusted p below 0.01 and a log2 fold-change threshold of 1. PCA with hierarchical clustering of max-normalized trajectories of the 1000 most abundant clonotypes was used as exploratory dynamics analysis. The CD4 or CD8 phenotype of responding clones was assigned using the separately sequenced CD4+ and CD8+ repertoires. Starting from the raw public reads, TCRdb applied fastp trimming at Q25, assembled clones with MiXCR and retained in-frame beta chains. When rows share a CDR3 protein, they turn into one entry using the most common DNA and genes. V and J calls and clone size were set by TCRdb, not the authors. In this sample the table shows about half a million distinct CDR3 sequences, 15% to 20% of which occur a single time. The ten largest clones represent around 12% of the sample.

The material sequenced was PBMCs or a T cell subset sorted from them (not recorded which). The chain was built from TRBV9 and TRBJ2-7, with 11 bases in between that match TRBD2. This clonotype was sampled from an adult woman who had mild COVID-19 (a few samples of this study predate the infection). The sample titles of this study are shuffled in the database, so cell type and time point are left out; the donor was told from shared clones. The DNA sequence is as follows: TGTGCCAGCAGCGTAACTAGCGGGGGCCATACCCTACTCCACGAGCAGTACTTC. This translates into CASSVTSGGHTLLHEQYF.